This entry features one T cell receptor (beta chain) sequence. Antigen unknown. The data are from a study of tumor-infiltrating lymphocytes in primary liver carcinoma. Whole-study findings and limits: Lower overlap was observed for tumor-adjacent and tumor-blood pairs relative to tumor region pairs.

The V gene lost 5 bases and the J gene lost 8 bases, with 19 bases spanning the gap. Germline CDR1 and CDR2: LNHDA and SQIVND (reference sequence). CDR3 length equals 15 residues. From approximately 20-30 mg of unsorted bulk tissue, DNA and RNA were co-extracted together. A primer in the constant region served to generate TCR beta cDNA from around 500 ng of total RNA. The TCR beta library was amplified through three nested multiplex PCR rounds in a modified ARM-PCR procedure. Two initial PCR rounds of roughly 10 cycles each paired TRBV1-TRBV30 forward primers with a C-beta reverse primer. MiXCR, run by TCRdb on the multiplex PCR reads, gives a single entry per CDR3 protein. The repertoire has about 100,000 distinct CDR3 sequences, approximately 68% of them found once; the top ten carry just over 9.5%.

This receptor was identified in a woman aged 55-69 years with primary liver carcinoma and hepatitis B virus infection. Sequenced: liver tumor tissue from sampling region 5. Subset indicated: tumor region T5, tumor centre. This chain uses TRBV19 with TRBJ2-1, with D tentatively TRBD2 (5 bases). CDR3 amino acids: CASSHKQEAADEQFF. The CDR3 coding sequence is TGTGCCAGTAGTCATAAGCAGGAGGCGGCGGATGAGCAGTTCTTC.